This entry lists 24 T cell receptor beta chains sequenced from one sample in a study of shared clonotypes between healthy human individuals. Naive CD8 isolation took CD45RO-negative cells positively selected for CCR7 and excluded terminally differentiated effector memory CD45RA+ cells. Data came from immunoSEQ multiplex PCR; TCRdb stores just in-frame clones and leaves some out. The table shows roughly 2.1 million clones, with 93% occurring only once. What was sequenced was naive CD8+ T cells from PBMCs. The receptors come from a man aged 18 to 29 in good health. Some clones in this sample may be carry-over from other donors' samples.

This chain joins TRBV19 and TRBJ2-3; 7 bases match TRBD2. The germline V gene has CDR1 LNHDA and CDR2 SQIVND (reference sequence). The length of the CDR3 is 15 residues. V trimming: 2 bases; J trimming: 1 base; junction bases outside the gene matches: 3. In DNA, the CDR3 is TGTGCCAGTAGTATACGCGGGGGACGCACAGATACGCAGTATTTT. Translated, it gives CASSIRGGRTDTQYF.

This rearrangement joins TRBV11-2 to TRBJ2-7, with unresolved D. Trimming removed 1 base at V and 4 bases at J, with 14 bases between. The V gene's germline CDR1 is SGHAT and CDR2 FQNNGV. The CDR3 contains 15 residues. DNA for the CDR3: TGTGCCAGCAGCTTAGGCCCTACGGAGCAATACGAGCAGTACTTC. This encodes CASSLGPTEQYEQYF.

The chain combines TRBV4-3 with TRBJ2-1, with 9 bases lining up with TRBD2. V lost 2 bases and J lost 0; bases outside the gene matches: 2. The germline gives CDR1 LGHNA, CDR2 YSLEER. The CDR3 has 16 amino acids. DNA for the CDR3: TGCGCCAGCAGCCAAAATAGCGGGAGCTCCTACAATGAGCAGTTCTTC. Protein: CASSQNSGSSYNEQFF.

V gene TRBV4-1 combines with J gene TRBJ2-1; 8 bases align to TRBD2. V gave up 0 bases and J gave up 10 bases; unmatched junction bases: 8. Germline assignment: CDR1 MGHRA and CDR2 YSYEKL. CDR3 length: 15 residues. The CDR3 coding sequence is TGCGCCAGCAGCCAAGATCGGGGGGGCGGTTGGGAGCAGTTCTTC. It encodes CASSQDRGGGWEQFF.

This rearrangement joins TRBV29-1 to TRBJ2-3; D possibly corresponds to TRBD2 (5 bases). V lost 3 bases and J 5 bases, leaving 15 bases between the germline ends. Germline V lookup: CDR1 SQVTM, CDR2 ANQGSEA. CDR3 length equals 14 residues. The CDR3 sequence is CSVDSGLGGDTQYF. The CDR3 bases are TGCAGCGTTGACTCCGGACTTGGTGGAGATACGCAGTATTTT.

Only one count was recorded for this clone. V usage is TRBV5-4 and J usage is TRBJ2-3; 9 bases match TRBD2. The CDR3 length is 15 residues. V lost 9 bases to trimming and J lost 6 bases; unmatched junction nucleotides: 14. Per germline, CDR1 SGHNT and CDR2 YYREEE (reference sequence). The CDR3 nucleotides are TGTGCCACCTTAACGGTTGGCGGGAGGGACGATACGCAGTATTTT. Translated, it gives CATLTVGGRDDTQYF. The entire variable domain, with the rest obtained from reference TRBV5-4 and TRBJ2-3, is as follows: ETGVTQSPTHLIKTRGQQVTLRCSSQSGHNTVSWYQQALGQGPQFIFQYYREEENGRGNFPPRFSGLQFPNYSSELNVNALELDDSALYLCATLTVGGRDDTQYFGPGTRLTVL.

This clone was detected only once. Other DNA sequences in the same sample also yield this CDR3. This chain links TRBV9 with TRBJ1-5; tentatively, D is TRBD1 (5 bases). CDR1 and CDR2 from the germline V gene are SGDLS and YYNGEE. V was clipped by 4 bases and J by 6 bases, with 11 bases between them. The CDR3 has 13 residues. The chain's CDR3 is CASSSGGGQPQHF. CDR3 coding DNA: TGTGCCAGCAGCTCGGGCGGGGGTCAGCCCCAGCATTTT. The full variable domain, completed using reference TRBV9 and TRBJ1-5, is DSGVTQTPKHLITATGQRVTLRCSPRSGDLSVYWYQQSLDQGLQFLIQYYNGEERAKGNILERFSAQQFPDLHSELNLSSLELGDSALYFCASSSGGGQPQHFGDGTRLSIL.

This clone has only one observation. This rearrangement joins TRBV4-3 to TRBJ1-2; perhaps TRBD1 as D (5 bases). Germline-derived CDR1 and CDR2 are LGHNA and YSLEER. The CDR3 runs to 13 residues. Trimming removed 5 bases at V and 8 bases at J, with 15 bases between. Here the CDR3 DNA reads TGCGCCAGCAGCTCAGAGGGGAGGAGAGGCTACACCTTC. The encoded protein is CASSSEGRRGYTF.

The J gene is TRBJ2-1, the V gene TRBV6-5; D gene uncertain. This CDR3 comprises 12 residues. Germline CDR1 reads MNHEY; CDR2 reads SVGAGI. The V end was cut by 6 bases, the J end by 9 bases, with 12 bases between. The CDR3 is CASSLILGEQFF. Written as DNA, the CDR3 is TGTGCCAGCAGCCTCATCCTGGGTGAGCAGTTCTTC.

As regards this clone: The sample carries other DNA sequences with the same CDR3. The V gene is TRBV27, the J gene TRBJ2-7; 8 positions match TRBD1. J gave up 2 bases and V 1 base, and 4 bases lay outside the gene matches. The CDR3 loop spans 15 amino acids. CDR1 and CDR2 (germline): MNHEY, SMNVEV (reference sequence). The CDR3 is CASSLWGTGAYEQYF. CDR3 DNA: TGTGCCAGCAGTTTATGGGGGACAGGAGCCTACGAGCAGTACTTC.

V usage is TRBV5-5 and J usage is TRBJ2-1, with 14 bases lining up with TRBD2. From germline, CDR1 is SGHKS and CDR2 YYEKEE (reference sequence). The length of the CDR3 is 16 residues. The junction had 5 bases not matched to a gene; V was cut back by 4 bases and J by 5 bases. The CDR3 coding sequence is TGTGCCAGCAGCGGTGGACTAGCGGGAGGCCACAATGAGCAGTTCTTC. Its translation: CASSGGLAGGHNEQFF.

The chain combines TRBV9 with TRBJ2-1, with 12 bases fitting TRBD2. The CDR3 has 18 amino acids. CDR1 is SGDLS, CDR2 YYNGEE, per germline. Trimming took 3 bases from V and 7 from J; bases not matched to a gene: 14. The CDR3: CASSGPRQTSGSGNEQFF. The CDR3 nucleotides are TGTGCCAGCAGCGGACCGCGCCAGACTAGCGGGAGTGGGAATGAGCAGTTCTTC.

Comments on this clone: The same CDR3 arises from other DNA sequences in this sample as well. V is TRBV7-9 and J is TRBJ1-2; TRBD1 matches 8 bases. CDR3 length: 13 amino acids. V lost 3 bases and J lost 4; bases outside the gene matches: 1. The germline V gene encodes CDR1 SEHNR and CDR2 FQNEAQ (reference sequence). The CDR3, as DNA: TGTGCCAGCAGCTTCGGGACAGGCTATGGCTACACCTTC. As protein: CASSFGTGYGYTF.

The gene calls are TRBV28 and TRBJ2-2; 9 bases align to TRBD1. CDR1 and CDR2 (germline): MDHEN, SYDVKM. The CDR3 has 17 amino acids. V lost 5 bases, J lost 5 bases, and 12 bases stayed unmatched. CDR3 region: CASSPRRQGVRTGELFF. CDR3 DNA sequence: TGTGCCAGCAGTCCCCGGCGACAGGGGGTGAGAACCGGGGAGCTGTTTTTT.

The rearrangement links TRBV19 to TRBJ1-1; D call uncertain. Germline V gene data show CDR1 as LNHDA and CDR2 as SQIVND (reference sequence). V lost 7 bases to trimming and J lost 0 bases, with 12 bases between them. The CDR3 loop spans 14 amino acids. The DNA of the CDR3 is TGTGCCAGTACCTGGAAGGACCTGAACACTGAAGCTTTCTTT. Translation: CASTWKDLNTEAFF.

J is TRBJ2-1 and V is TRBV2, with TRBD1 matching 7 bases. V was clipped by 4 bases and J by 3 bases; unmatched bases: 9. This CDR3 has 16 residues. Germline V lookup: CDR1 SNHLY, CDR2 FYNNEI. CDR3 DNA sequence: TGTGCCAGCAGTGGAGGGCGACAGGGATTCTACAATGAGCAGTTCTTC. This translates into CASSGGRQGFYNEQFF. The variable domain in full, completed from reference TRBV2 and TRBJ2-1, reads EPEVTQTPSHQVTQMGQEVILRCVPISNHLYFYWYRQILGQKVEFLVSFYNNEISEKSEIFDDQFSVERPDGSNFTLKIRSTKLEDSAMYFCASSGGRQGFYNEQFFGPGTRLTVL.

This clone was recorded only once. This chain joins TRBV13 and TRBJ1-1; TRBD1 aligns across 8 bases. The CDR3 covers 14 residues. Unmatched junction bases numbered 7, after V lost 7 bases and J lost 3 bases. The germline V gene has CDR1 PRHDT and CDR2 FYEKMQ (reference sequence). DNA of the CDR3: TGTGCCAGCAACCAGGACAGGGAACACACTGAAGCTTTCTTT. Translation: CASNQDREHTEAFF.

This clone appeared a single time. The genes are TRBV9 and TRBJ2-4; no definite D call. The CDR3 totals 15 residues. Germline assignment: CDR1 SGDLS and CDR2 YYNGEE. V was trimmed by 4 bases and J by 6 bases, leaving 17 bases between them. CDR3 loop: CASSLRVLDVNIQYF. The CDR3 nucleotides read TGTGCCAGCAGCTTAAGGGTCCTAGATGTAAACATTCAGTACTTC.

The J gene is TRBJ2-1, the V gene TRBV7-9; the D gene is possibly TRBD2 (6 bases). Trimming removed 2 bases at V and 0 bases at J, with 11 bases between. CDR1 SEHNR and CDR2 FQNEAQ come from the germline V gene (reference sequence). The CDR3 consists of 16 residues. CDR3 DNA sequence: TGTGCCAGCAGCTTACTAGTCGGGAGCTCCTACAATGAGCAGTTCTTC. This gives the protein CASSLLVGSSYNEQFF.

The chain combines TRBV6-1 with TRBJ1-1, with D uncertain. The CDR3 spans 11 residues. Trimming pared 3 bases from V and 6 bases from J, leaving 5 bases between. Germline CDR1 MNHNS, CDR2 SASEGT. As DNA, the CDR3 is TGTGCCAGCAGTGAGCGGGCTGAAGCTTTCTTT. The encoded protein is CASSERAEAFF.

Points on this clone: At the DNA level, this CDR3 is encoded by other sequences in the same sample as well. This sequence joins TRBV27 and TRBJ2-1; no definite D call. The CDR3 has 12 amino acids. Trimming stripped 4 bases from V and 9 bases from J, with 10 bases between. Germline V gene sequence: CDR1 MNHEY, CDR2 SMNVEV (reference sequence). The CDR3 sequence is CASSSGLGEQFF. Written as DNA, the CDR3 is TGTGCCAGCAGTTCCGGGTTGGGTGAGCAGTTCTTC.

The table lists this clone with a count of one. The CDR3 here is CASSSPTGVSYEQYF. The CDR3 DNA reads as TGTGCCAGTAGTTCCCCTACGGGGGTCTCCTACGAGCAGTACTTC. The genes are TRBV19 and TRBJ2-7; TRBD2 might be the D (6 bases). Germline values: CDR1 LNHDA, CDR2 SQIVND (reference sequence). V lost 5 bases, J lost 0 bases, and 14 bases lay in between. This CDR3 spans 15 amino acids.

The chain carries TRBV5-4 and TRBJ2-2, with 8 bases aligning to TRBD2. Trimming at V came to 1 base and at J to 5 bases, leaving 7 bases not matched to a gene. The CDR3 consists of 16 residues. Germline CDR1 is SGHNT and CDR2 is YYREEE (reference sequence). CDR3 sequence: CASSLKREMGTGELFF. CDR3 nucleotide sequence: TGTGCCAGCAGCTTGAAGCGGGAGATGGGTACCGGGGAGCTGTTTTTT.

This clone was observed a few times. V is TRBV9 and J is TRBJ1-5; D remains unclear. CDR1 and CDR2 from the germline V gene are SGDLS and YYNGEE. The CDR3 totals 14 residues. V was cut by 2 bases and J by 5 bases, with 11 bases left in between. CDR3 DNA: TGTGCCAGCAGCGTTTCGTGGGCGGATCAGCCCCAGCATTTT. Protein: CASSVSWADQPQHF.